This T cell receptor (beta chain) is drawn from a study of blood T cell repertoires in COVID-19. In the study overall: The study drew acute and convalescent COVID-19 samples from the United States, Italy and Spain. PBMCs, B-cell-depleted T cells, or T cells provided the cDNA or gDNA that made up the material.

The CDR3 is made up of 16 amino acids. The V and J ends lost 8 bases and 8 bases, in that order; junction bases with no gene match: 16. Germline V gene data show CDR1 as SNHLY and CDR2 as FYNNEI. Per the authors' pipeline: Amplification of reference gene primers provided the estimated nucleated cell counts. The assay was immunoSEQ multiplex PCR, and TCRdb's table has in-frame clones only and misses some. V, J and clone size were drawn from that table, and D and trimming were deduced from the DNA. Among 170,000 or so clones, roughly 87% were seen once, and the ten largest hold around 7.3%. A Seattle source enrolled patients during active infection and followed them longitudinally.

This chain links TRBV2 with TRBJ1-4; TRBD1 matches at 8 bases. Input material: peripheral blood. The source is a woman in her 70s with COVID-19, enrolled during active disease. CDR3 residues: CASGEGTGGVGEKLFF. The CDR3 DNA reads TGTGCCAGCGGCGAGGGGACAGGAGGAGTGGGGGAAAAACTGTTTTTT.